The rows below give T cell receptor beta chains drawn from one sample of a study of blood T cell repertoires in COVID-19. Clones were sequenced by immunoSEQ multiplex PCR, and TCRdb holds only the in-frame ones, with some missing. The sample shows approximately 270,000 clones, under 90% of them seen only once. Input material: peripheral blood. These receptors all stem from a man between 45 and 60 years old with acute or convalescent COVID-19. CDR3s include the opening cysteine and the closing phenylalanine or tryptophan. A D gene is named only where the DNA matches it firmly. Size is omitted from some rows. Given values are once, few, many or a class for expanded clones.

cdr3_nt cdr3_aa clone_size v_call d_call j_call
TGTGCCAGCTCAACCGGGGTAGCGCCCTCCTACGAGCAGTACTTC CASSTGVAPSYEQYF - TRBV18 - TRBJ2-7
TGCGCCAGCCGGCCTGTAACGGGGACCGGGGAGCTGTTTTTT CASRPVTGTGELFF - TRBV4-1 - TRBJ2-2
TGTGCCAGCAGCTTAAGTTTCCGGGGAGAGCAGTACTTC CASSLSFRGEQYF - TRBV7-3 - TRBJ2-7
TGTGCCAGCAGCTCCCTCGGGGGGTTCTACGAGCAGTACTTC CASSSLGGFYEQYF - TRBV7-9 TRBD2 TRBJ2-7
TGTGCCAGCAGCTTCACGGGATTACGGGGTCCTGGGGAGACCCAGTACTTC CASSFTGLRGPGETQYF - TRBV7-9 - TRBJ2-5
TGTGCCAGCGGGCAAGCCTACGAGCAGTACTTC CASGQAYEQYF - TRBV27 - TRBJ2-7
TGCAGTGCTACCGGAGCCCGGAAAGCTTTCTTT CSATGARKAFF - TRBV20-1 - TRBJ1-1
TGTGCCAGCAGCTTAATGCCGGGGGTCAACACCGGGGAGCTGTTTTTT CASSLMPGVNTGELFF - TRBV11-3 - TRBJ2-2
TGTGCCAGCAGCCACACTACAGGGTTCAGCTCCTACGAGCAGTACTTC CASSHTTGFSSYEQYF - TRBV14 - TRBJ2-7
TGTGCCAGCAGGCGAAACAGGGGCACAGATACGCAGTATTTT CASRRNRGTDTQYF - TRBV6-5 - TRBJ2-3
TGTGCCAGCAAAAATACAGGGTGGGCCACTGAAGCTTTCTTT CASKNTGWATEAFF - TRBV6-7 - TRBJ1-1
TGTGCCAGCAGTCCTGGGACAGATAATTCACCCCTCCACTTT CASSPGTDNSPLHF once TRBV2 TRBD1 TRBJ1-6
TGTGCCAGCTCACCACCGAACCGACTCGGTTCACCCCTCCACTTT CASSPPNRLGSPLHF - TRBV18 - TRBJ1-6
TGCGCCAGCAGCACCGGGAACACCGGGGAGCTGTTTTTT CASSTGNTGELFF - TRBV5-1 - TRBJ2-2
TGTGCCAGCACCCGCACCGGGGAGCTGTTTTTT CASTRTGELFF once TRBV6-5 - TRBJ2-2
TGTGCCAGCTCACCATGGCGACGGGGGAACACCGGGGAGCTGTTTTTT CASSPWRRGNTGELFF - TRBV18 - TRBJ2-2
TGTGCCAGCAGTGAAGGGACATCCACACCTGGCTACACCTTC CASSEGTSTPGYTF - TRBV6-1 - TRBJ1-2
TGCGCCAGCAGTGCGGGAGACTATGGCTACACCTTC CASSAGDYGYTF - TRBV5-1 - TRBJ1-2
TGTGCCAGCAGCACCCGACAGGGGAACACTGAAGCTTTCTTT CASSTRQGNTEAFF - TRBV3-1/TRBV3-2 TRBD1 TRBJ1-1
TGTGCCAGCAGCGTAAGTGGGCCCCAGCCCCAGCATTTT CASSVSGPQPQHF - TRBV9 - TRBJ1-5
TGTGCCACCGTAAGACTAGCGGTGGGGACCGGGGAGCTGTTTTTT CATVRLAVGTGELFF - TRBV7-3 TRBD2 TRBJ2-2
TGTGCCAGCAGCGCCGGTGGGGGGGGTCATCAGCCCCAGCATTTT CASSAGGGGHQPQHF - TRBV3-1/TRBV3-2 - TRBJ1-5
TGTGCCAGCTCACCACCGTCCGGGACTGAAGCTTTCTTT CASSPPSGTEAFF - TRBV18 - TRBJ1-1
TGCAGTGCTAGTACCGGGACACCGCCTGGAAGGAACTATGGCTACACCTTC CSASTGTPPGRNYGYTF - TRBV20-1 - TRBJ1-2
TGTGCCAGCAGCCGACCAGGGGTCCCTAATGAAAAACTGTTTTTT CASSRPGVPNEKLFF - TRBV7-3 - TRBJ1-4
TGTGCCAGCAGCTTAGGAGCGGGGGGGCCGCTCCCCAATGAGCAGTTCTTC CASSLGAGGPLPNEQFF - TRBV7-9 TRBD2 TRBJ2-1
TGTGCCAGTAGTATAGACGTCCCGTCAGGGTTGTGGCTCCACTTT CASSIDVPSGLWLHF - TRBV19 - TRBJ1-6
TGCAGCGTCTCCCGACAGGCTTACTACAATGAGCAGTTCTTC CSVSRQAYYNEQFF - TRBV29-1 - TRBJ2-1
TGCGCCAGCGGGGAGGGGGGATACATGAACACTGAAGCTTTCTTT CASGEGGYMNTEAFF - TRBV5-1 - TRBJ1-1
TGTGCCAGCAGCTCTGGACTAGCGGGGGCCAATGAGCAGTTCTTC CASSSGLAGANEQFF - TRBV5-8 TRBD2 TRBJ2-1
TGTGCCAGCAACGGACAGGGGAACTATGGCTACACCTTC CASNGQGNYGYTF - TRBV5-6 TRBD1 TRBJ1-2
TGTGCCAGCAGTTCGGACAGGGTGATTACAGATACGCAGTATTTT CASSSDRVITDTQYF - TRBV28 TRBD1 TRBJ2-3
TGTGCCAGCAGTTACCTAGGTGAACGGGAGGGCTACACCTTC CASSYLGEREGYTF - TRBV6-5 - TRBJ1-2
TGTGCCATCAGTGGACAGGGCTATGGCTACACCTTC CAISGQGYGYTF - TRBV10-3 TRBD1 TRBJ1-2
TGTGCCAGCAGCCAAGTGGGACGGGGGTCCACTGAAGCTTTCTTT CASSQVGRGSTEAFF - TRBV3-1/TRBV3-2 - TRBJ1-1
TGTGCCAGCAGCCAAGATCCGGGGACTGAAGCTTTCTTT CASSQDPGTEAFF - TRBV3-1/TRBV3-2 - TRBJ1-1
TGTGCCAGCAGTTATAGTCGAGCTAACTATGGCTACACCTTC CASSYSRANYGYTF - TRBV6-5 - TRBJ1-2
TGTGCCAGTAGTATATTGGGTCGGAGCACTGAAGCTTTCTTT CASSILGRSTEAFF - TRBV19 - TRBJ1-1
TGTGCCAGCAGCGTAGGGCTTGGCGGGGGGGCCGCCGGGGAGCTGTTTTTT CASSVGLGGGAAGELFF - TRBV9 TRBD2 TRBJ2-2
TGTGCCAGCAGTCAAGGCGGGGGGCGGGGGGTTACGCAGTATTTT CASSQGGGRGVTQYF - TRBV6-6 TRBD2 TRBJ2-3
TGTGCCACCTCAGCGGGGGGAGGCGAGCAGTACTTC CATSAGGGEQYF once TRBV18 TRBD2 TRBJ2-7
TGTGCCATCCGACAGGGGGTAGAAGGCTACACCTTC CAIRQGVEGYTF once TRBV6-5 TRBD1 TRBJ1-2
TGTGCCAGCACCCTTGGACAGGGGGACAATGAGCAGTTCTTC CASTLGQGDNEQFF once TRBV5-4 TRBD1 TRBJ2-1
TGTGCCAGCAGCCTATATACTAGGTCCGACTCCTACAATGAGCAGTTCTTC CASSLYTRSDSYNEQFF - TRBV3-1/TRBV3-2 - TRBJ2-1
TGTGCCAGTAGTATGCAGGTCGGGGGCGAGCAGTACTTC CASSMQVGGEQYF - TRBV19 - TRBJ2-7
TGTGCCAGCAGTGCCGGACAGGGGGTATCGAACACCGGGGAGCTGTTTTTT CASSAGQGVSNTGELFF - TRBV6-1 TRBD1 TRBJ2-2
TGCGCCAGCAGTATGACGGGACTGCGGTCCTACGAGCAGTACTTC CASSMTGLRSYEQYF many TRBV5-1 - TRBJ2-7
TGTGCCAGCAGCTGGGACATGTCACCCCTCCACTTT CASSWDMSPLHF - TRBV5-4 - TRBJ1-6
TGTGCCAGCAGCCCTGCCGGTAATTCACCCCTCCACTTT CASSPAGNSPLHF once TRBV5-6 - TRBJ1-6
TGTGCCAGTAGTTTTCAGGACAGGGAGGGCAATCAGCCCCAGCATTTT CASSFQDREGNQPQHF - TRBV19 TRBD1 TRBJ1-5
TGTGCCAGCAGTTATACGGGGGGCCCCACAGATACGCAGTATTTT CASSYTGGPTDTQYF - TRBV6-6 - TRBJ2-3
TGTGCCAGCAGCCAAGTAGTATCGGGGGGGCCTTTCAATGAGCAGTTCTTC CASSQVVSGGPFNEQFF - TRBV14 TRBD2 TRBJ2-1
TGTGCCAGCCGCTCCGGGACAGGGGTTTCACCCCTCCACTTT CASRSGTGVSPLHF - TRBV6-5 TRBD1 TRBJ1-6
TGTGCCAGCAGCCAAGATTTCGGTTACACTGAAGCTTTCTTT CASSQDFGYTEAFF - TRBV4-2 - TRBJ1-1
TGTGCCAGCAGCCTCAACAGGGGGCTCGCTCAGCCCCAGCATTTT CASSLNRGLAQPQHF - TRBV3-1/TRBV3-2 TRBD1 TRBJ1-5